In its sample, the clone carrying this T cell receptor (beta chain) ranks as medium-sized (0.01 to 0.1%). The antigen remains undetermined. The germline gives CDR1 ENHRY, CDR2 SYGVKD. Trimming left V 7 bases short and J 2 bases short, with 12 bases between. This CDR3 spans 13 amino acids. The template was RNA from unsorted bulk tissue. This non-tumor lung sample came from over 3 cm beyond the tumor edge. This entry is derived from a study of tumor and adjacent non-tumor tissue in lung cancer. Study outcomes and limitations: Tumor tissue had significantly higher TCR diversity than normal lung.

Three rounds of nested PCR, following a modified ARM-PCR protocol, produced the TCRbeta library. TCRdb reprocessed the multiplex PCR reads via MiXCR and lists one record per CDR3 protein. The table records approximately 90,000 distinct CDR3 sequences, 76% of them present only once. The sequencing sample was made of distant non-tumor lung tissue. This clonotype originated in a woman in her forties or fifties with non-small cell lung cancer. The rearrangement links TRBV10-3 to TRBJ2-7; tentatively, D is TRBD1 (6 bases). CDR3 bases: TGTGCCATCACCCAGGGGCCCCCCTACGAGCAGTACTTC. This encodes CAITQGPPYEQYF.